This note documents a single T cell receptor (beta chain) sequence. Trimming left V 8 bases short and J 0 bases short, with 13 bases between. The CDR3 covers 14 residues. The germline gives CDR1 WSHSY, CDR2 SAAADI. The data belong to a study of blood T cell repertoires in COVID-19. Clones were sequenced by immunoSEQ multiplex PCR, and TCRdb holds only the in-frame ones, with some missing. The sample lists 400,000 to 550,000 clones; roughly 87% were seen once. This receptor was identified in a woman aged 18-35 years with acute COVID-19. The chain couples TRBV10-2 to TRBJ1-2, with a weak D call TRBD1 (6 bases). The sample taken for sequencing was PBMCs or T cells enriched from blood (not recorded which). The CDR3 DNA is TGCGCCAGCGGCCCAAGGGGGACTAACTATGGCTACACCTTC. Translated, it gives CASGPRGTNYGYTF.